This T cell receptor (beta chain) came from a study of Graves' ophthalmopathy and Graves' hyperthyroidism. In the study overall: The stable label applied to hyperthyroidism with no ophthalmopathy within 18 months of follow-up. Regarding the study as a whole: With a specificity of roughly 72% and a sensitivity of 60% to 71%, the model predicted ophthalmopathy progression. A majority of expanded thyroid clonotypes exceeding 0.001 frequency were likewise present in blood.

On this clonotype itself: Its antigen remains unidentified. A much bigger clone sits one base away, suggesting this may be a read error.

RNA served as the template for amplifying TCR beta CDR3 regions. HTBI primers were employed in first-round RT-PCR, then a second-round multiplex PCR followed. TCRdb reanalysed the multiplex PCR reads using MiXCR and keeps one entry per CDR3 protein. The table records around 1,200,000 distinct CDR3 sequences, about 40% of them present only once. The origin of this receptor is an adult man with Graves' hyperthyroidism. Sequencing was done on a sample of peripheral blood or thyroid tissue (not recorded which).

As DNA, the CDR3 is TGTGCCAGCGGCCTACTCGCGACAGGGCTGCATTCACCCCTCCACTTT. Translating it yields CASGLLATGLHSPLHF. The V and J genes are TRBV6-6 and TRBJ1-6; the match to TRBD1 covers 7 bases. Germline V gene data show CDR1 as MNHNY and CDR2 as SVGAGI (reference sequence). This CDR3 is 16 amino acids long. V was pared by 8 bases and J by 8 bases, with 15 bases of the junction left unmatched.